This entry lists 10 T cell receptor beta chains sequenced from one sample in a study of blood T cell repertoires in COVID-19. Profiling relied on immunoSEQ multiplex PCR, and the TCRdb table lists in-frame clones only, not all of them. Of 200,000 to 300,000 clones listed, around four fifths are singletons. Sequencing was performed on peripheral blood. The receptor set was obtained from a man in his fifties or sixties with acute or convalescent COVID-19.

This chain connects TRBV6-5 to TRBJ2-3; D is unclear. The CDR3 runs to 11 residues. Trimming cost V 5 bases and J 3 bases, with 3 bases left between them. The germline V gene has CDR1 MNHEY and CDR2 SVGAGI. This CDR3 reads CASSQTDTQYF. Here the CDR3 DNA reads TGTGCCAGCAGTCAGACAGATACGCAGTATTTT.

J is TRBJ2-7 and V is TRBV5-1, with D possibly being TRBD1 (6 bases). This CDR3 contains 17 residues. The V gene lost 1 base and the J gene lost 6 bases, with 23 bases spanning the gap. CDR1 is SGHRS, CDR2 YFSETQ, per germline. The CDR3 DNA sequence: TGCGCCAGCAGCTTGTATGGTGGGGGCTCCCCCATGACCGAGCAGTACTTC. Its translation: CASSLYGGGSPMTEQYF.

V and J are TRBV7-9 and TRBJ2-5; a possible D gene is TRBD2 (5 bases). The germline V and J ends were trimmed by 0 bases and 4 bases, with 6 bases remaining between them. Germline CDR1 is SEHNR and CDR2 is FQNEAQ (reference sequence). The CDR3 consists of 13 residues. The CDR3 region is CASSLAGRETQYF. The CDR3, as DNA: TGTGCCAGCAGCTTAGCGGGGAGAGAGACCCAGTACTTC. Variable domain in full (rest from reference TRBV7-9 and TRBJ2-5): DTGVSQNPRHKITKRGQNVTFRCDPISEHNRLYWYRQTLGQGPEFLTYFQNEAQLEKSRLLSDRFSAERPKGSFSTLEIQRTEQGDSAMYLCASSLAGRETQYFGPGTRLLVL.

V gene TRBV5-4 combines with J gene TRBJ2-3; 12 nucleotides match TRBD2. The V segment lost 1 base and the J segment 2 bases; nucleotides outside the gene matches: 8. This CDR3 spans 18 amino acids. Germline V CDR1 and CDR2: SGHNT, YYREEE (reference sequence). The CDR3 DNA reads as TGTGCCAGCAGCTTGTCTCTAGCGGGGGGGACGTACACAGATACGCAGTATTTT. Translated, it gives CASSLSLAGGTYTDTQYF.

In its sample, this clone was seen many times. The rearrangement uses TRBV19 and TRBJ1-4; D call uncertain. The V end was cut by 7 bases, the J end by 1 base, with 10 bases between. The CDR3 is made up of 14 amino acids. The germline CDR1 and CDR2 sequences are LNHDA and SQIVND (reference sequence). In DNA, the CDR3 is TGTGCCAGTAACCCCCACGGAACTAATGAAAAACTGTTTTTT. This sequence encodes CASNPHGTNEKLFF.

The genes are TRBV27 and TRBJ2-7, with 10 nucleotides matching TRBD2. Germline V gives CDR1 MNHEY, CDR2 SMNVEV (reference sequence). V lost 2 bases to trimming and J lost 1 base; unmatched junction nucleotides: 11. This CDR3 contains 18 residues. In DNA form, the CDR3 reads TGTGCCAGCAGTTTAGGGCTAGCGGGAGAGAGAAGGTCCTACGAGCAGTACTTC. It translates to CASSLGLAGERRSYEQYF.

This clone was counted once. V usage is TRBV28 and J usage is TRBJ2-2; no clear D. This CDR3 has 15 amino acids. Germline V lookup: CDR1 MDHEN, CDR2 SYDVKM. V gave up 5 bases and J gave up 1 base, with 11 bases separating them. The CDR3 DNA reads as TGTGCCAGCAGTCTCTTACTTATGAACACCGGGGAGCTGTTTTTT. It yields the protein CASSLLLMNTGELFF.

The chain carries TRBV9 and TRBJ2-1; weak D call: TRBD2 (6 bases). V was pared by 0 bases and J by 4 bases, with 11 bases between. From germline, CDR1 is SGDLS and CDR2 YYNGEE. The CDR3 has 15 amino acids. The CDR3 DNA follows: TGTGCCAGCAGCGTAGGTAGCGGAGCGTACAATGAGCAGTTCTTC. Translating it yields CASSVGSGAYNEQFF.

On this clone: Other DNA sequences within the sample encode an identical CDR3. CDR3 amino acids: CSVATGYEQYF. Written as DNA, the CDR3 is TGCAGCGTGGCCACAGGCTACGAGCAGTACTTC. V and J are TRBV29-1 and TRBJ2-7; weak D call: TRBD1 (5 bases). The germline V gene has CDR1 SQVTM and CDR2 ANQGSEA. Trimming shortened V by 6 bases and J by 3 bases, and 9 bases separated the two germline ends. The CDR3 runs 11 residues.

This clone appeared once. The V and J genes are TRBV6-5 and TRBJ1-2, with 10 bases fitting TRBD1. The CDR3 consists of 13 residues. V lost 8 bases to trimming and J lost 3 bases; unmatched junction nucleotides: 3. In germline, CDR1 is MNHEY, CDR2 SVGAGI. The CDR3 bases are TGTGCCAGCCAGACAGGGGGCCACTATGGCTACACCTTC. It encodes CASQTGGHYGYTF.